This T cell receptor (beta chain) was captured by sequencing in a study of blood T cell repertoires in COVID-19 (dated by TCRdb to about 2020). With regard to the full study: Collaborator samples came from the United States, Italy and Spain and covered acute and convalescent phases of COVID-19. The material from the prospective study consisted of cDNA or gDNA derived from T cells, B-cell-depleted T cells, or PBMCs. The dataset comprised deeply sampled blood TCRbeta repertoires from subjects exposed to, actively infected with, or recovered from COVID-19. A freely available public database, intended as a resource for researchers studying the immune response to SARS-CoV-2, is where the repertoires were released. Samples came from the ongoing ImmuneRACE study (first 160 participants) plus 1,254 subjects from 6 global collaborators. The sample metadata nearly always contained a de-identified subject ID, COVID-19 status, age in years and sex. Where HLA class I and class II types were available, the types were taken from metadata supplied by the sample provider, not from assay-based typing.

Overall results and qualifications from the work: The amount of clinical and demographic metadata varied by source and participant and was provided uncurated.

Collaborating institutions collected whole blood in K2EDTA tubes following their own protocols. For TCRbeta analysis, collaborator samples were shipped as frozen whole blood, as isolated PBMCs, or as DNA extracted from either sample type. From a lookup of the germline V gene, CDR1 and CDR2 are KGHSH and LQKENI. Taken from cysteine to phenylalanine, the CDR3 has 16 residues. Kept here is only the CDR3 DNA, which spans 48 bases and is read in frame from base 1. V has 3 bases trimmed and J has 1 base trimmed; junction bases matching no gene number 6. Of note for this clone: Its antigen specificity is not known. Qualities for individual bases were not recorded, and no much larger clone is one base off.

TCRbeta CDR3 regions were amplified from genomic DNA by means of the immunoSEQ Assay, a bias-controlled multiplex PCR. In the original analysis: The number of nucleated cells in each sample was estimated by amplification of reference gene primers within the assay. To quantify the absolute abundance of each unique TCRbeta CDR3 rearrangement, sequence reads were collapsed and filtered. For each sample, productive Simpson clonality was calculated as the square root of Simpson's diversity index over productive rearrangements. In its TCRdb copy, this immuneACCESS table keeps in-frame sequences only and misses some clones. Where compared with another copy, unresolved V genes explain less than half of these, and the others have no known cause. V and J calls and clone size follow that table, whereas D and trimming were derived from the DNA. Within this sample are 250,000 to 350,000 clones, with around 88% of them counted one time only. The ten largest account for around 0.88% of the sample.

Sequenced input: peripheral blood. This clonotype was obtained from a man aged 25-40 years with acute or convalescent COVID-19. Recombination connected TRBV18 to TRBJ1-1, and 9 bases in between align with TRBD1. CDR3 region: CASSPGQGGTNTEAFF. The nucleotides are TGTGCCAGCTCACCGGGACAGGGCGGAACGAACACTGAAGCTTTCTTT.